Listed below are T cell receptor beta chains from one sample, sequenced in a study of spatial heterogeneity in lung cancer. TCRdb reprocessed the 5' RACE reads via MiXCR and lists one record per CDR3 protein. The profile shows about 75,000 distinct CDR3 sequences, less than 15% of them singletons. The material was PBMCs, obtained at surgery. These receptors were taken from a male donor with early-stage non-small cell lung cancer. The CDR3 runs from the conserved cysteine through the conserved F or W. The D gene is left open where the match is weak. The size of a clone is reported for some rows only, either as once, few or many, or as a class for expanded clones.

cdr3_aa: CASSMGSNEQFF; j_call: TRBJ2-1; clone_size: -; v_call: TRBV19; d_call: -
cdr3_aa: CASSMGAQLYGYTF; j_call: TRBJ1-2; clone_size: -; v_call: TRBV19; d_call: -
cdr3_aa: CTSSLRFMNTEAFF; j_call: TRBJ1-1; clone_size: -; v_call: TRBV1; d_call: -
cdr3_aa: CASREVAGGREQYF; j_call: TRBJ2-7; clone_size: -; v_call: TRBV6-5; d_call: TRBD2
cdr3_aa: CASRPTSGRTDTQYF; j_call: TRBJ2-3; clone_size: few; v_call: TRBV12-3/TRBV12-4; d_call: TRBD2
cdr3_aa: CASSPRLGSTDTQYF; j_call: TRBJ2-3; clone_size: few; v_call: TRBV7-8; d_call: -
cdr3_aa: CSVPPLDSYNEQFF; j_call: TRBJ2-1; clone_size: many; v_call: TRBV29-1; d_call: -
cdr3_aa: CASSLSPTGIIGGYTF; j_call: TRBJ1-2; clone_size: -; v_call: TRBV5-1; d_call: -
cdr3_aa: CASSITGFGGNQPQHF; j_call: TRBJ1-5; clone_size: -; v_call: TRBV19; d_call: -
cdr3_aa: CASSLETSGSDEQFF; j_call: TRBJ2-1; clone_size: -; v_call: TRBV5-1; d_call: TRBD2
cdr3_aa: CATRPGLGYNEQFF; j_call: TRBJ2-1; clone_size: many; v_call: TRBV24-1; d_call: TRBD2
cdr3_aa: CASSYQEGYPREQYF; j_call: TRBJ2-7; clone_size: -; v_call: TRBV6-5; d_call: -
cdr3_aa: CSARASGGRTYNEQFF; j_call: TRBJ2-1; clone_size: few; v_call: TRBV20-1; d_call: TRBD2
cdr3_aa: CASSFSTGFGGELFF; j_call: TRBJ2-2; clone_size: -; v_call: TRBV5-1; d_call: -
cdr3_aa: CASSLARQRYVPSYEQYF; j_call: TRBJ2-7; clone_size: few; v_call: TRBV7-8; d_call: -
cdr3_aa: CASSPTSGINYNEQFF; j_call: TRBJ2-1; clone_size: few; v_call: TRBV12-3/TRBV12-4; d_call: TRBD2
cdr3_aa: CASSSWGQIYEQYF; j_call: TRBJ2-7; clone_size: many; v_call: TRBV7-2; d_call: -
cdr3_aa: CSSGNQETQYF; j_call: TRBJ2-5; clone_size: many; v_call: TRBV29-1; d_call: -
cdr3_aa: CASSRFDSLNTEAFF; j_call: TRBJ1-1; clone_size: -; v_call: TRBV9; d_call: -
cdr3_aa: CASSLALGTGTQETQYF; j_call: TRBJ2-5; clone_size: few; v_call: TRBV7-9; d_call: -
cdr3_aa: CAWSVRAPGELFF; j_call: TRBJ2-2; clone_size: few; v_call: TRBV30; d_call: -
cdr3_aa: CASSHGDLNTEAFF; j_call: TRBJ1-1; clone_size: -; v_call: TRBV7-9; d_call: -
cdr3_aa: CASSLGAGGGRTEAFF; j_call: TRBJ1-1; clone_size: few; v_call: TRBV12-3/TRBV12-4; d_call: TRBD1
cdr3_aa: CASSPSTGSLEKLFF; j_call: TRBJ1-4; clone_size: many; v_call: TRBV9; d_call: TRBD1
cdr3_aa: CASSLPQEGGYTF; j_call: TRBJ1-2; clone_size: many; v_call: TRBV7-9; d_call: -
cdr3_aa: CASSPEGQPGETQYF; j_call: TRBJ2-5; clone_size: few; v_call: TRBV5-1; d_call: -
cdr3_aa: CSVDVVSETQYF; j_call: TRBJ2-5; clone_size: many; v_call: TRBV29-1; d_call: -
cdr3_aa: CASSPDGVQGQPQHF; j_call: TRBJ1-5; clone_size: few; v_call: TRBV3-1; d_call: -
cdr3_aa: CAALLQASRSSYNEQFF; j_call: TRBJ2-1; clone_size: many; v_call: TRBV10-3; d_call: -